This TCR beta chain was captured in a study of blood T cells in healthy people across ages. Study outcomes and limitations: TCR beta diversity, measured per million T cells, fell in a roughly linear way with age.

Per sample, extraction of total RNA gave at least 5.5 micrograms in every case. CDR1 and CDR2 (germline): MNHNY, SVGAGI (reference sequence). The CDR3 sequence is 15 residues long. Combining a sample-barcoded 5' primer with a J-beta primer mix, a second PCR ran for roughly 7 to 12 cycles. All cDNA molecules were each tagged by a template-switch adaptor with 12 random nucleotides. TCRdb re-analysed the 5' RACE reads in MiXCR, keeping a single row per CDR3 protein. This table holds hundreds of thousands of distinct CDR3 sequences, over 45% found once. Of note for this clonotype: Its target is unknown.

Sample: blood. This clonotype originated in a young man in good health. J is TRBJ2-7 and V is TRBV6-6, with D perhaps TRBD2 (6 bases). The closer fit of TRBJ2-5 to the DNA end suggests the J call may be wrong. This CDR3 reads CASRLGTALPETQYF. CDR3 nucleotides: TGTGCCAGCAGATTGGGGACTGCCTTACCGGAGACCCAGTACTTC.